This T cell receptor beta chain was retrieved from a study of control samples from healthy donors and cancer patients. The data were produced by immunoSEQ multiplex PCR, yet TCRdb's version contains in-frame clones alone and is incomplete. The table shows about 160,000 clones, with approximately 92% occurring only once. The sample comprised blood. The source of this sequence is a woman between 55 and 75 years old in good health.

The CDR3 bases are TGTGCCAGCAGCTTGGCCAGGGTAAGAAAAGAGACCCAGTACTTC. As protein: CASSLARVRKETQYF. The rearrangement joins TRBV5-6 to TRBJ2-5; weak D call: TRBD1 (5 bases). The germline CDR1 and CDR2 sequences are SGHDT and YYEEEE. Trimming removed 0 bases from V and 3 bases from J, with 12 bases in between. The CDR3 runs 15 residues.